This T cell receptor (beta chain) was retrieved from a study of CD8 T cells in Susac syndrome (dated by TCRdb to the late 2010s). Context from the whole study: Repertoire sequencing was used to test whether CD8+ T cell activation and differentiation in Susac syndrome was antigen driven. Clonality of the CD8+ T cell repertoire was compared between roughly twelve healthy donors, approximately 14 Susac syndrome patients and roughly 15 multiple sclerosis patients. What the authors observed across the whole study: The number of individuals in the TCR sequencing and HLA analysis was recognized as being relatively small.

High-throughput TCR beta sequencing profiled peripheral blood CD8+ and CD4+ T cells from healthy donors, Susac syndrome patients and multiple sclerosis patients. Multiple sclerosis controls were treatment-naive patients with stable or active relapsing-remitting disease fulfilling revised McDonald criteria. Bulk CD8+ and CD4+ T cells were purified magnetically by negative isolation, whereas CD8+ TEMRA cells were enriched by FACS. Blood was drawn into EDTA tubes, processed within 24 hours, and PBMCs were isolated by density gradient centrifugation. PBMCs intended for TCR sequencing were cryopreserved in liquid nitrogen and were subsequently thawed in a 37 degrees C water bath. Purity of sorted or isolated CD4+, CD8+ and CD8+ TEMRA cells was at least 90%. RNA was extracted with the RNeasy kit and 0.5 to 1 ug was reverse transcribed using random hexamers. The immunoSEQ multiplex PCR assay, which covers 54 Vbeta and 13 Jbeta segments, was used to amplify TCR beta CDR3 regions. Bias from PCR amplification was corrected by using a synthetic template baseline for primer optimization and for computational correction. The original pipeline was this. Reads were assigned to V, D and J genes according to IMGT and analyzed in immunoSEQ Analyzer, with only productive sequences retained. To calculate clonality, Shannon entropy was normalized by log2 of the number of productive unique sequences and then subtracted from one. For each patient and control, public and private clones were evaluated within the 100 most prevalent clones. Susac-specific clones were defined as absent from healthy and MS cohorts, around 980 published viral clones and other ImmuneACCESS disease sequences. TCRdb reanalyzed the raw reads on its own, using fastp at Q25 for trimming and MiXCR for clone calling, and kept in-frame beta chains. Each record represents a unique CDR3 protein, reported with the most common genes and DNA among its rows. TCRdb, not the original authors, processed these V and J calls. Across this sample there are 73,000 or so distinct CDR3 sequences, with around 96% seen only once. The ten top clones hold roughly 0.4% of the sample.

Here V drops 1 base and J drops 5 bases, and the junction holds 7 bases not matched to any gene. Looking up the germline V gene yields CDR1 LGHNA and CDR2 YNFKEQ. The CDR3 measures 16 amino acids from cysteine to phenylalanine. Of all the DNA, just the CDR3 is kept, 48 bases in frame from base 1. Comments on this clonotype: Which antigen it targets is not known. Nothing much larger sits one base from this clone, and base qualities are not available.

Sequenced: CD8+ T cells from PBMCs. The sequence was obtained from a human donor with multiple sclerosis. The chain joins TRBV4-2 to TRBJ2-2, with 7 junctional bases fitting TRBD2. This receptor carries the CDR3 CASSQGRASGTGELFF. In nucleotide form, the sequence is TGTGCCAGCAGCCAAGGTCGCGCTAGCGGAACCGGGGAGCTGTTTTTT.